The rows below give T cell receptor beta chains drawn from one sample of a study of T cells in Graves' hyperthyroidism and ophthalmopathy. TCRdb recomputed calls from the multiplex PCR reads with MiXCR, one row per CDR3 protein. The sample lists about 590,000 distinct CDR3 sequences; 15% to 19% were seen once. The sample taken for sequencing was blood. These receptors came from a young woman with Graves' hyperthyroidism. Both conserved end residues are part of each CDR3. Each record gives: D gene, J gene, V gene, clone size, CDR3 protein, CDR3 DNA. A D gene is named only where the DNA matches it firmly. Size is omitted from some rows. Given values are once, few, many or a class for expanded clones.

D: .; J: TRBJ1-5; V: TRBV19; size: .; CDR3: CASTTDAGRNQPQHF; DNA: TGTGCCAGTACTACGGACGCAGGGCGGAATCAGCCCCAGCATTTT
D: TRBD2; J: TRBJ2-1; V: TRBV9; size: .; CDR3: CASSVKLSGVYNEQFF; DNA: TGTGCCAGCAGCGTTAAGTTGAGCGGGGTCTACAATGAGCAGTTCTTC
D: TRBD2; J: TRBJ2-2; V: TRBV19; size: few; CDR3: CASRTSGNGELFF; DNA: TGTGCCAGTAGGACTAGCGGGAACGGGGAGCTGTTTTTT
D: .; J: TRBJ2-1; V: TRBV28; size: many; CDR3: CASSTEPGLTHNEQFF; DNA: TGTGCCAGCAGTACGGAGCCGGGATTAACCCACAATGAGCAGTTCTTC
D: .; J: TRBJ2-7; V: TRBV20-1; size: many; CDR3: CSARGPTGDEQYF; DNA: TGCAGTGCTAGGGGCCCCACCGGCGACGAGCAGTACTTC
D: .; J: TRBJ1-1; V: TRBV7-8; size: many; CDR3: CASSTRQDPMNTEAFF; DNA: TGTGCCAGCAGCACCCGACAGGATCCAATGAACACTGAAGCTTTCTTT
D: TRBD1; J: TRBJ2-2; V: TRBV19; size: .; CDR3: CASSNAGTGITGELFF; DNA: TGTGCCAGTAGTAATGCCGGGACAGGGATCACCGGGGAGCTGTTTTTT
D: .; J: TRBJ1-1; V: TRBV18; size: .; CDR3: CASSPGRTNTEAFF; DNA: TGTGCCAGCTCACCGGGGCGGACGAACACTGAAGCTTTCTTT
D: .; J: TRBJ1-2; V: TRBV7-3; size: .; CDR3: CASSLNEGQGGYTF; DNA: TGTGCCAGCAGCTTAAATGAGGGGCAGGGAGGCTACACCTTC
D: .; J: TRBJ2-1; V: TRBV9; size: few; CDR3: CASSLGGGLESGEQFF; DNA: TGTGCCAGCAGCCTTGGGGGGGGCCTAGAGTCCGGTGAGCAGTTCTTC
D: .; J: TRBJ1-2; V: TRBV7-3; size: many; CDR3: CASITGRGGYTF; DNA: TGTGCCAGCATCACGGGGAGGGGCGGCTACACCTTC
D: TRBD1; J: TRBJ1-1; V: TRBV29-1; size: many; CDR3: CSSRDSLLNTEAFF; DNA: TGCAGTTCACGGGACAGCCTCCTGAACACTGAAGCTTTCTTT
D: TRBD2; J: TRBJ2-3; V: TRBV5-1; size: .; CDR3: CASSLGNSGSGSDTQYF; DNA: TGCGCCAGCAGCTTGGGGAATAGCGGGAGTGGCTCAGATACGCAGTATTTT
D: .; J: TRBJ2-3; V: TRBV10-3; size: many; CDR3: CAISLGGASTDTQYF; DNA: TGTGCCATCAGTCTGGGGGGCGCTAGCACAGATACGCAGTATTTT
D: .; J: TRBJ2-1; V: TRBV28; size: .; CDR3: CASRPGLIRNEQFF; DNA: TGTGCCAGCAGACCGGGGTTGATTCGGAATGAGCAGTTCTTC